This TCR beta chain was retrieved from a study of blood T cell repertoires in COVID-19. The protocol was immunoSEQ multiplex PCR, while the TCRdb copy is restricted to in-frame clones and leaves out a portion. The profile covers approximately 260,000 clones, with 87% appearing a single time and roughly 6.3% taken by the ten largest. The source material was PBMCs or T cells enriched from blood (not recorded which). The source of this sequence is a woman in her thirties with acute COVID-19.

The CDR3 DNA sequence: TGTGCCAGCAGTTTACCGGAGCACTATGGCTACACCTTC. This codes for CASSLPEHYGYTF. The chain uses TRBV28 and TRBJ1-2; D is uncertain. Looked up from germline, CDR1 is MDHEN and CDR2 is SYDVKM. The V gene lost 2 bases and the J gene lost 3 bases, with 7 bases spanning the gap. This CDR3 region has 13 residues.